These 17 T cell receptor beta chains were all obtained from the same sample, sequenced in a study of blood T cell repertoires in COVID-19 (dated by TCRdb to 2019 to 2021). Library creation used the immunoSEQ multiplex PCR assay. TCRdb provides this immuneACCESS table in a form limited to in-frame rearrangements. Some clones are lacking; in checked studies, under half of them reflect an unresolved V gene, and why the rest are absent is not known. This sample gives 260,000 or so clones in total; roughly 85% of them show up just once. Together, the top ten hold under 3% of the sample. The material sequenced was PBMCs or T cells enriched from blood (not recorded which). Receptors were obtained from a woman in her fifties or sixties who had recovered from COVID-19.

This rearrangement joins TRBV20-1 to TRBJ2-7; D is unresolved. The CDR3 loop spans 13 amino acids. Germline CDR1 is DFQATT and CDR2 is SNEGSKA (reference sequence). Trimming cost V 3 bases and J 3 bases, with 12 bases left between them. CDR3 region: CSASSHRVYEQYF. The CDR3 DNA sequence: TGCAGTGCTAGTTCTCACAGAGTCTACGAGCAGTACTTC.

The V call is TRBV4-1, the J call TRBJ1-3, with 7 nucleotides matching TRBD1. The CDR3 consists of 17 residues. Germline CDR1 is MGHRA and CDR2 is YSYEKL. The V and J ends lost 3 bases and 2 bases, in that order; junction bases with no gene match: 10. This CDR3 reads CASSQYLTGQPGNTIYF. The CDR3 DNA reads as TGCGCCAGCAGCCAGTACCTAACGGGACAGCCTGGAAACACCATATATTTT.

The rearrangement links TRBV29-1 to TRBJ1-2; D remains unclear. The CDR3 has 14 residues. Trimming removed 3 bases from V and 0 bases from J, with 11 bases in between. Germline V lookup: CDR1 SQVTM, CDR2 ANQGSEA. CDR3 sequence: CSVERITPNYGYTF. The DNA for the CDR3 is TGCAGCGTTGAGAGGATAACCCCTAACTATGGCTACACCTTC.

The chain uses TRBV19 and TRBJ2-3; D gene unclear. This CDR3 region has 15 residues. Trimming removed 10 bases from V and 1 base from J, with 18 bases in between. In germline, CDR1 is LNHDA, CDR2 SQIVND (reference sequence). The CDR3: CATTAPTTRTDTQYF. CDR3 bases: TGTGCCACCACCGCCCCGACAACTCGCACAGATACGCAGTATTTT.

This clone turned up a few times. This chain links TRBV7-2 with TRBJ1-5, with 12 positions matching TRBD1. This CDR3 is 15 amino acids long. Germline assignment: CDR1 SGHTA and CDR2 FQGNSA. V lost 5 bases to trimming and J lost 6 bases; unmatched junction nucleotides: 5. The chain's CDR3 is CASSPGTGGTQPQHF. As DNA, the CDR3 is TGTGCCAGCAGCCCCGGGACAGGGGGCACTCAGCCCCAGCATTTT.

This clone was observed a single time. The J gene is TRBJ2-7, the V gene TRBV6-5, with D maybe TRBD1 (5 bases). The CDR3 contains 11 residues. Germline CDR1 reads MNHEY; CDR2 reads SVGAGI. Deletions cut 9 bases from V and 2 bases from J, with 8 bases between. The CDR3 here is CASLDTYEQYF. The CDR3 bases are TGTGCCAGTCTGGACACCTACGAGCAGTACTTC.

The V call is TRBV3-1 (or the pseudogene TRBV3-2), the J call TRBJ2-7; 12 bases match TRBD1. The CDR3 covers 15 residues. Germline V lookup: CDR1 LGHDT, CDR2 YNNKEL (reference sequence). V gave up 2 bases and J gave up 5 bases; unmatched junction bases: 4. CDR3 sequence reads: CASSQRGTGGDEQYF. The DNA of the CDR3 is TGTGCCAGCAGCCAAAGGGGGACAGGGGGCGACGAGCAGTACTTC.

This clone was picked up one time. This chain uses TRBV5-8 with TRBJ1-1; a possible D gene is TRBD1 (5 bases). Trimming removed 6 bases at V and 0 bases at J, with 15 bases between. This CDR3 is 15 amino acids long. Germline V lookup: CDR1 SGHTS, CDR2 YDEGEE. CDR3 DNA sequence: TGTGCCAGCAACCTAGGGCGACAGCTGAACACTGAAGCTTTCTTT. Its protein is CASNLGRQLNTEAFF.

The CDR3 DNA reads TGTGCCAGCAGCAAAGGAACAGGGGGACAGCCCCAGCATTTT. It translates to CASSKGTGGQPQHF. The chain combines TRBV21-1 with TRBJ1-5; the DNA was not used to check the table's D call, TRBD1. TRBV21-1 is termed a pseudogene. This CDR3 has 14 residues.

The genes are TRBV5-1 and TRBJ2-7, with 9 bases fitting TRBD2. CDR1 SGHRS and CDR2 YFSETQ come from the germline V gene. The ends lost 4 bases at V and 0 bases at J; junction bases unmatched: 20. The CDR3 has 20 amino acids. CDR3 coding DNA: TGCGCCAGCAGCCCACGGCGGGCCCGACTAGCGGTTAGGAGCTCCTACGAGCAGTACTTC. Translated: CASSPRRARLAVRSSYEQYF. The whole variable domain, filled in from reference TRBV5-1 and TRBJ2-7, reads KAGVTQTPRYLIKTRGQQVTLSCSPISGHRSVSWYQQTPGQGLQFLFEYFSETQRNKGNFPGRFSGRQFSNSRSEMNVSTLELGDSALYLCASSPRRARLAVRSSYEQYFGPGTRLTVT.

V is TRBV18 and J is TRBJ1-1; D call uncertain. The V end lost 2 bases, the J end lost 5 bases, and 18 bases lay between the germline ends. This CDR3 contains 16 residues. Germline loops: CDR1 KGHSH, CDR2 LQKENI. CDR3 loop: CASSPSTRYLSTEAFF. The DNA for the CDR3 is TGTGCCAGCTCACCATCGACTAGGTACCTTTCGACTGAAGCTTTCTTT. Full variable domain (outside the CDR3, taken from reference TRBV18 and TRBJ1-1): NAGVMQNPRHLVRRRGQEARLRCSPMKGHSHVYWYRQLPEEGLKFMVYLQKENIIDESGMPKERFSAEFPKEGPSILRIQQVVRGDSAAYFCASSPSTRYLSTEAFFGQGTRLTVV.

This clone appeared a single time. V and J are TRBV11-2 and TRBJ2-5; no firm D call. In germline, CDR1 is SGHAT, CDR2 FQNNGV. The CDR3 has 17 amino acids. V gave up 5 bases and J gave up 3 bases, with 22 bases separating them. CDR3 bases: TGTGCCAGCAGCCCAGCCCAGACGCGGATCTACGAAGAGACCCAGTACTTC. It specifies CASSPAQTRIYEETQYF.

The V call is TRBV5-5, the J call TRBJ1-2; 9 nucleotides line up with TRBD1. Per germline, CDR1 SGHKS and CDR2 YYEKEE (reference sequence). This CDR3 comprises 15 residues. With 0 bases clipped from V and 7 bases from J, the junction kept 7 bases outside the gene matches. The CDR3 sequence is CASSLDRDRVGGYTF. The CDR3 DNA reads TGTGCCAGCAGCTTGGACCGGGACAGGGTTGGTGGCTACACCTTC.

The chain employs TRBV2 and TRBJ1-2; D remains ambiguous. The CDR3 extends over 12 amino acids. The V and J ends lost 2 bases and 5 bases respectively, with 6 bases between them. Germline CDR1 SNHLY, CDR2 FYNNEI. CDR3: CASSEPHYGYTF. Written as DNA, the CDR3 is TGTGCCAGCAGTGAACCACATTATGGCTACACCTTC.

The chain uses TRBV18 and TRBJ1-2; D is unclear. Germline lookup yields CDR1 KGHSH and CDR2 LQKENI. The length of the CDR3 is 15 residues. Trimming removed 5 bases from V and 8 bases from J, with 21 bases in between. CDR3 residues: CASSSETGREIGYTF. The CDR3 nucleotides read TGTGCCAGCTCATCCGAGACCGGTAGGGAGATCGGCTACACCTTC.

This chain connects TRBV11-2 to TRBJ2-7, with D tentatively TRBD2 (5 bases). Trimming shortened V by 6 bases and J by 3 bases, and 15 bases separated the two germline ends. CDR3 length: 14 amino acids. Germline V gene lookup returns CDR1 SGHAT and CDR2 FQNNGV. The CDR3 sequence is CASSYRTGNYEQYF. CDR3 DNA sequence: TGTGCCAGCAGTTACCGGACGGGGAACTACGAGCAGTACTTC.

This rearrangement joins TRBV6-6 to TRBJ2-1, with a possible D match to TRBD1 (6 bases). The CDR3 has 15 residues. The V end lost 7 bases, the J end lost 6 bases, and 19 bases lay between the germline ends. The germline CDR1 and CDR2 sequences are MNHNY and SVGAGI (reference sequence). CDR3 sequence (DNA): TGTGCCAGCACCTTACAGGGTCTGATAGGCAATGAGCAGTTCTTC. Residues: CASTLQGLIGNEQFF.